This passage covers 7 T cell receptor beta chains from one sample sequenced in a study of a mutant IDH1 vaccine in newly diagnosed glioma. Their target antigens are unknown. The time point denotes: week 23, last vaccination. Vaccination comprised doses that each held 300 ug of mutant IDH1 20-mer peptide, plus topical imiquimod. Profiling relied on immunoSEQ multiplex PCR, and the TCRdb table lists in-frame clones only, not all of them. The table lists about 44,000 clones, around 93% of them singletons, with 3.5% to 4% in the top ten. This specimen was PBMCs, taken from a glioma patient whose treatment included an IDH1 peptide vaccine. Receptors were obtained from a man in his fifties with glioma.

The chain carries TRBV13 and TRBJ2-7; the match to TRBD1 covers 8 bases. The CDR3 is 15 residues long. The ends lost 5 bases at V and 2 bases at J; junction bases unmatched: 8. The germline V gene encodes CDR1 PRHDT and CDR2 FYEKMQ (reference sequence). The CDR3 region is CASSPQGALTYEQYF. CDR3 nucleotides: TGTGCCAGCAGCCCCCAGGGGGCTTTAACCTACGAGCAGTACTTC.

V usage is TRBV27 and J usage is TRBJ1-5, with 8 bases matching TRBD1. CDR1 MNHEY and CDR2 SMNVEV come from the germline V gene (reference sequence). V lost 6 bases to trimming and J lost 6 bases; unmatched junction nucleotides: 7. This CDR3 spans 14 amino acids. The CDR3 DNA sequence: TGTGCCAGCAGCTCAGGGGGCGCGGGTCAGCCCCAGCATTTT. Protein product: CASSSGGAGQPQHF.

The rearrangement links TRBV28 to TRBJ1-4; D call uncertain. This CDR3 has 13 residues. CDR1 is MDHEN, CDR2 SYDVKM, per germline. V was trimmed by 7 bases and J by 0 bases, leaving 6 bases between them. CDR3 DNA sequence: TGTGCCAGCACCTCGACAACTAATGAAAAACTGTTTTTT. Its translation: CASTSTTNEKLFF.

The sample holds one count of this clone. The chain uses TRBV4-3 and TRBJ1-6; TRBD1 matches 8 bases. The length of the CDR3 is 18 residues. Losses at the gene ends were 0 bases for V and 2 bases for J; bases not matched to a gene: 6. The germline gives CDR1 LGHNA, CDR2 YSLEER. This chain's CDR3 is CASSQDHTGGAYNSPLHF. DNA of the CDR3: TGCGCCAGCAGCCAAGATCACACAGGGGGGGCCTATAATTCACCCCTCCACTTT.

This clone was detected only a few times. The V gene is TRBV7-6, the J gene TRBJ2-1, with D possibly TRBD2 on 6 matching bases. Germline CDR1 and CDR2: SGHVS and FNYEAQ. CDR3 size: 14 residues. V gave up 5 bases and J gave up 8 bases, with 16 bases separating them. This CDR3 reads CASSAEGKRDEQFF. DNA for the CDR3: TGTGCCAGCAGCGCCGAAGGCAAGCGGGATGAGCAGTTCTTC. Filled out from reference TRBV7-6 and TRBJ2-1, the complete variable domain reads GAGVSQSPRYKVTKRGQDVALRCDPISGHVSLYWYRQALGQGPEFLTYFNYEAQQDKSGLPNDRFSAERPEGSISTLTIQRTEQRDSAMYRCASSAEGKRDEQFFGPGTRLTVL.

The chain joins TRBV4-3 to TRBJ2-7; D is ambiguous. CDR3 length: 15 residues. Per the germline V gene, CDR1 is LGHNA and CDR2 is YSLEER. Trimming cost V 3 bases and J 6 bases, with 18 bases left between them. The CDR3 region is CASSQARMGPFEQYF. CDR3 DNA sequence: TGCGCCAGCAGCCAGGCCCGTATGGGCCCCTTCGAGCAGTACTTC.

V usage is TRBV9 and J usage is TRBJ2-1; D gene unclear. The CDR3 has 15 amino acids. The V and J ends lost 6 bases and 4 bases respectively, with 17 bases between them. Germline V gene data show CDR1 as SGDLS and CDR2 as YYNGEE. CDR3 region: CASTRERDTYNEQFF. Written as DNA, the CDR3 is TGTGCCAGCACACGAGAGCGCGATACTTACAATGAGCAGTTCTTC.